The entry below describes one T cell receptor beta chain. This clonotype has only a few counts. No antigen is known for it. One base away there is no much larger clone; base qualities are not given. Sequencing relied on an Illumina NovaSeq 6000. TCR cDNA was synthesized by 5'RACE template switching, which introduced a universal primer site and unique molecular identifiers. Priming for cDNA synthesis came from both the TCR alpha and TCR beta constant segments. Library amplification used two PCR steps, and the second PCR step added sample barcodes and sequencing adapters. Libraries were sequenced on Illumina HiSeq 2500 (2x100 bp) or NovaSeq (2x150 bp). The paper's data handling went like this. Reads were demultiplexed and collapsed into UMI consensus sequences with MIGEC, and V(D)J alignment was performed with MiXCR. Vaccine-responding clonotypes were defined with edgeR using replicate PBMC samples, requiring FDR below 0.01 and a log2 fold change above 5 up to day 15. Each bulk clonotype received a CD4 or CD8 identity based on whether the sequenced CD4 or CD8 repertoire contained that clonotype at higher abundance. TCRdb reprocessed the public reads (quality trimming at Q25 with fastp, clone calling with MiXCR) and kept in-frame beta chains. Rows are combined by CDR3 protein, so each entry shows the most common genes and DNA. The V and J calls, along with clone size, are taken from TCRdb and not from the paper's own processing. This sample comprises hundreds of thousands of distinct CDR3 sequences, about 4% of them detected only once. The top ten constitute approximately 23% of the sample.

As encoded in the germline V gene (reference sequence), CDR1 is GTSNPN while CDR2 is SVGIG. The CDR3 runs 12 amino acids, cysteine and phenylalanine included. Just CDR3 DNA is preserved here, 36 bases in frame from base 1. Trimming accounts for 1 base at V and 7 bases at J, while the number of junction bases matched to no gene is 0. The treatment or condition label on this specimen signifies: live attenuated yellow fever vaccine strain. At each blood-draw timepoint, two biological replicates of bulk PBMCs were collected. A standard Ficoll-Paque protocol was used to isolate PBMCs from peripheral blood. TriZol was used to extract RNA from bulk PBMCs, CD4 and CD8 fractions, and dextramer-positive and dextramer-negative fractions. The record originates from a study of T cells after yellow fever vaccination (dated by TCRdb to between 2018 and 2021). At the level of the whole study: The SMART-Seq v4 Ultra Low Input RNA kit was used to prepare libraries from fractions with low cell numbers. Two healthy male donors made up the cohort, one aged 18 to 29 years and the other aged 30 to 40 years. Blood samples were taken at several timepoints before and after primary and secondary immunization, and bulk PBMC replicates and cell subsets were isolated. Bulk TCR alpha and beta repertoires were sequenced longitudinally to track T-cell clones before and after primary and booster YFV17D yellow fever vaccination. Broader findings and caveats from the paper: Computational filtering was needed because FACS-sorted repertoires could contain abundant contaminating clonotypes from the bulk population. A small fraction of clonotypes appeared in both the CD4 and CD8 compartments, likely as a result of convergent recombination. Compared with the primary T-cell response, the secondary T-cell response was faster but weaker, reaching its peak on day 5 rather than on day 15. The study included only two donors, which limits how far the findings can be generalized. Most clones expanded after primary vaccination were re-detected after the booster (around 96% of CD4 and around 86% of CD8), suggesting broad memory maintenance.

The sequence joins TRBV30 to TRBJ1-2, with TRBD1 matching 10 junction bases. The clonotype originates from a man aged 18 to 35 who received the YFV17D yellow fever vaccine. The input for sequencing was PBMCs, taken 5 days after the yellow fever booster vaccination. The nucleotide sequence reads as follows: TGTGCCTGGAGTGGGACAGGGGGTGGCTACACCTTC. This codes for CAWSGTGGGYTF.